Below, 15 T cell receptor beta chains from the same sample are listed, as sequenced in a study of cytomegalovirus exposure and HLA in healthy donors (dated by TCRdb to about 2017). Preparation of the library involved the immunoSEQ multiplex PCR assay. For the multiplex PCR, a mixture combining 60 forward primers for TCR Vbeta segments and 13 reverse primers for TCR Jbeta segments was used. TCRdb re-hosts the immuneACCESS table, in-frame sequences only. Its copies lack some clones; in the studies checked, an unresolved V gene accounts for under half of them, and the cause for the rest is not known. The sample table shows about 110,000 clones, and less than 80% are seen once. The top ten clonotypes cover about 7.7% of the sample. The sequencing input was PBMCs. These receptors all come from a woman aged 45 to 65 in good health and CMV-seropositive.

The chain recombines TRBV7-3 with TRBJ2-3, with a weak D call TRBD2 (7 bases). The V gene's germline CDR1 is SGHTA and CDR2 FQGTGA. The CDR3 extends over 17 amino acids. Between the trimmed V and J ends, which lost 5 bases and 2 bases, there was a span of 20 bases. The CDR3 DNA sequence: TGTGCCAGCAGCCGAGGGGGGGTCAGCCCCACCACAGATACGCAGTATTTT. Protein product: CASSRGGVSPTTDTQYF.

The CDR3 region has the DNA TGTGCCAGCTCACCTGGGTGGGGAGGGCACACTGAAGCTTTCTTT. It yields the protein CASSPGWGGHTEAFF. The rearrangement uses TRBV18 and TRBJ1-1; D unclear. Trimming removed 3 bases from V and 3 bases from J, with 14 bases in between. Germline assignment: CDR1 KGHSH and CDR2 LQKENI. CDR3 length equals 15 residues.

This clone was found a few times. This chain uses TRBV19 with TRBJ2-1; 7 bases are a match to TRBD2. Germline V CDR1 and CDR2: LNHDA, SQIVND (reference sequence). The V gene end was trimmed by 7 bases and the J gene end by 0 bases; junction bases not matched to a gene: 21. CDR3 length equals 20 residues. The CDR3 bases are TGTGCCAGTAAAGCAGTAGGGATAAGCGGGAAAAGCAACTCCTACAATGAGCAGTTCTTC. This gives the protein CASKAVGISGKSNSYNEQFF.

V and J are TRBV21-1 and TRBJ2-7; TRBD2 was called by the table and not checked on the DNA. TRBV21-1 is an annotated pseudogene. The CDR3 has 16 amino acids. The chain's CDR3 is CASSGSGRAVFREQYF. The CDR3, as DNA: TGTGCCAGCAGCGGCAGCGGGAGGGCCGTTTTTCGCGAGCAGTACTTC.

CDR3 in DNA: TGTGCCAGCAGCCTTCAGGGTTCCGGGGAGCTGTTTTTT. Amino acid sequence: CASSLQGSGELFF. V gene TRBV7-3 combines with J gene TRBJ2-2, with a weak D call TRBD1 (5 bases). The germline CDR1 and CDR2 sequences are SGHTA and FQGTGA. The CDR3 sequence is 13 residues long. V lost 5 bases and J 6 bases, leaving 10 bases between the germline ends.

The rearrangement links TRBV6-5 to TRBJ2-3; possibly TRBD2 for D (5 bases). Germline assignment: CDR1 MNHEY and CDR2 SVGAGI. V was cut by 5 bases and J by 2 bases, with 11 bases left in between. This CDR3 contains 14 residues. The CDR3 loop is CASSELGNTDTQYF. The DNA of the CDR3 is TGTGCCAGCAGTGAACTAGGGAACACAGATACGCAGTATTTT.

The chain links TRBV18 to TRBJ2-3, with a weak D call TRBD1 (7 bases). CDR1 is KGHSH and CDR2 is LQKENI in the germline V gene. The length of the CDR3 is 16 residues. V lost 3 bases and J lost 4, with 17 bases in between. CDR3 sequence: CASSPSASDRADTQYF. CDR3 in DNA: TGTGCCAGCTCACCTTCGGCTAGCGACAGGGCAGATACGCAGTATTTT.

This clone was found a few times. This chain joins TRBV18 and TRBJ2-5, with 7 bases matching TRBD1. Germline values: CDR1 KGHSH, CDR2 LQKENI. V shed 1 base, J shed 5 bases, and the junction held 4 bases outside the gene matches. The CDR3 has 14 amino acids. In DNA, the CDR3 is TGTGCCAGCTCACCACAGAGGGGGCACGAGACCCAGTACTTC. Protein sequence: CASSPQRGHETQYF.

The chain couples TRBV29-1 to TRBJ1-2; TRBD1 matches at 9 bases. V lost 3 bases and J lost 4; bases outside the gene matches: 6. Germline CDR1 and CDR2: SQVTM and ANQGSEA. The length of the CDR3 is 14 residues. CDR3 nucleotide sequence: TGCAGCGTTGATTTGACGGGACAGGGCTATGGCTACACCTTC. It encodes CSVDLTGQGYGYTF.

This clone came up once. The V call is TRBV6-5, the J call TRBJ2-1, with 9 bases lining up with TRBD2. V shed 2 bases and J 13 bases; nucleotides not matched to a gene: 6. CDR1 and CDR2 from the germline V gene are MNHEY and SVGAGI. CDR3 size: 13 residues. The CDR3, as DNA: TGTGCCAGCAGTTACGGGGCTAGCGGGGAACAGTTCTTC. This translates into CASSYGASGEQFF.

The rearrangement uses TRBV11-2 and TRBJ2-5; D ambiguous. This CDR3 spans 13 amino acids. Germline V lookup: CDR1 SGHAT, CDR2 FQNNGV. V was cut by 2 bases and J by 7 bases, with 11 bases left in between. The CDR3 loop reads CASSLQAEVTQYF. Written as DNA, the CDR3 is TGTGCCAGCAGCTTACAAGCCGAGGTGACCCAGTACTTC.

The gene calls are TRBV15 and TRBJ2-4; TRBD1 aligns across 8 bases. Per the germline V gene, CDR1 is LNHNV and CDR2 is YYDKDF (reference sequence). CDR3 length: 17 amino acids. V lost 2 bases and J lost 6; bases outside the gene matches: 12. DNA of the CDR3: TGTGCCACCAGCAGATCCATCGGACAGGGAGTTAGAAACATTCAGTACTTC. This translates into CATSRSIGQGVRNIQYF.

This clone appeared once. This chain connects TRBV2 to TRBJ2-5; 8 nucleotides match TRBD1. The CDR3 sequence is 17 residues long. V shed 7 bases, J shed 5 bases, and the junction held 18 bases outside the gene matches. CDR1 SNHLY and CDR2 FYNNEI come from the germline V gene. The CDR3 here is CASTTRDLQGGRETQYF. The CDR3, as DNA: TGTGCCAGCACTACACGAGATCTACAGGGGGGCCGGGAGACCCAGTACTTC.

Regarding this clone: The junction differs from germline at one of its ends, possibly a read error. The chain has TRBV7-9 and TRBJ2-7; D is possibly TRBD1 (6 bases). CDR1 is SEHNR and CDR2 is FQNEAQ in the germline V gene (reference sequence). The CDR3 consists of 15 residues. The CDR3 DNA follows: TGTTCCAGCAGCCGTCGGGACAAATTCTCCTACGAGCAGTACTTC. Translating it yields CSSSRRDKFSYEQYF.

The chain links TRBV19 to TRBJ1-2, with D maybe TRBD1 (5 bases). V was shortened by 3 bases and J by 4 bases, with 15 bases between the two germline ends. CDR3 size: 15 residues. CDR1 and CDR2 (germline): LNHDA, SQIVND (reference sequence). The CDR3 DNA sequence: TGTGCCAGTAGTATGGAAGGGGCGCGGATCTATGGCTACACCTTC. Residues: CASSMEGARIYGYTF.